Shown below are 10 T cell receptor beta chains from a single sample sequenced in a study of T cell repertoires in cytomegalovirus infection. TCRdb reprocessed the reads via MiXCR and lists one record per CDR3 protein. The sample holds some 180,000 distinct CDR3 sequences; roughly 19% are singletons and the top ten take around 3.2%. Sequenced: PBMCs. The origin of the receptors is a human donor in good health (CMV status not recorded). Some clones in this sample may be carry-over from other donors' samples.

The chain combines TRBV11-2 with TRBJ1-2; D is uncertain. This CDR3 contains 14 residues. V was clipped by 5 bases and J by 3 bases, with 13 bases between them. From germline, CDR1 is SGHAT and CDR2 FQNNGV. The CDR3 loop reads CASSRRDSDYGYTF. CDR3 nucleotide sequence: TGTGCCAGCAGCCGTCGGGATAGTGACTATGGCTACACCTTC. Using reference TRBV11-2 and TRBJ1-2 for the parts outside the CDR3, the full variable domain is EAGVAQSPRYKIIEKRQSVAFWCNPISGHATLYWYQQILGQGPKLLIQFQNNGVVDDSQLPKDRFSAERLKGVDSTLKIQPAKLEDSAVYLCASSRRDSDYGYTFGSGTRLTVV.

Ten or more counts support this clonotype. DNA of the CDR3: TGTGCCAGCAGCCTACGGACGGTGGCGGGAGCCCCAGATACGCAGTATTTT. This translates into CASSLRTVAGAPDTQYF. This chain links TRBV7-2 with TRBJ2-3, with 7 bases that match TRBD2. With 5 bases clipped from V and 4 bases from J, the junction kept 15 bases outside the gene matches. There are 17 residues in the CDR3. Germline V gene data show CDR1 as SGHTA and CDR2 as FQGNSA.

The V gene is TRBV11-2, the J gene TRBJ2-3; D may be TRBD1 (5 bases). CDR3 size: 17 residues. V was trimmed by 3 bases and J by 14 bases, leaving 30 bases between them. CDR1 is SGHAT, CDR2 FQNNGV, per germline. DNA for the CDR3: TGTGCCAGCAGCTTCCGTCCGGAGACAGCAGACACAGATACGACGTATTTT. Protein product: CASSFRPETADTDTTYF.

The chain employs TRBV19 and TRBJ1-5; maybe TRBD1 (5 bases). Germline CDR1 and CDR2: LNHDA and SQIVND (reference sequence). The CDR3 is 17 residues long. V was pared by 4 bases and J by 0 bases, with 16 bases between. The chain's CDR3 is CASSNKVPGGSNQPQHF. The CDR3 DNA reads TGTGCCAGTAGTAACAAAGTTCCGGGGGGTAGCAATCAGCCCCAGCATTTT.

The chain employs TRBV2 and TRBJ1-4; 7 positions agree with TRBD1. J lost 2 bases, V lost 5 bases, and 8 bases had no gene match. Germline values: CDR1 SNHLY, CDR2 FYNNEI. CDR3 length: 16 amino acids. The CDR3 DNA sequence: TGTGCCAGCAGTCGACAGGGAGGAAGGACTAATGAAAAACTGTTTTTT. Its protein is CASSRQGGRTNEKLFF.

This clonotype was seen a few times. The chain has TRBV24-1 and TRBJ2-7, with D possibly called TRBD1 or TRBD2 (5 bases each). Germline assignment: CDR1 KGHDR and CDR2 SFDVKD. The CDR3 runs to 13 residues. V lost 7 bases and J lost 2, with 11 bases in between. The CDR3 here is CATRKGTTYEQYF. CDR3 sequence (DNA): TGTGCCACCAGAAAAGGGACGACCTACGAGCAGTACTTC.

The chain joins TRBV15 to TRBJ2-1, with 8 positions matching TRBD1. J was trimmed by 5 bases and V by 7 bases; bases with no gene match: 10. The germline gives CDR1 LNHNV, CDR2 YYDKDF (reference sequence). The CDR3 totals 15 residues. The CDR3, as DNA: TGTGCCACCACCCCCAGGGCAGGGGGCAACAATGAGCAGTTCTTC. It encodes CATTPRAGGNNEQFF.

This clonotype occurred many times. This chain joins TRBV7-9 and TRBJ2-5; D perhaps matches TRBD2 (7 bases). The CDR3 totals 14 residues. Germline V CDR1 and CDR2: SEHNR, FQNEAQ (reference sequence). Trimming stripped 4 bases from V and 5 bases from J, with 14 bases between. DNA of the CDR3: TGTGCCAGCAGCTCGGGGGGCACGATGGAGACCCAGTACTTC. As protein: CASSSGGTMETQYF.

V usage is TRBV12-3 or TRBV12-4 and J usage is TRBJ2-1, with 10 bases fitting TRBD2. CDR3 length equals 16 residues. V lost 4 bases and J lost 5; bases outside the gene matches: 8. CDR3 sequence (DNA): TGTGCCAGCAGTTCCCCAGCGGGAGGGCCGAACAATGAGCAGTTCTTC. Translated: CASSSPAGGPNNEQFF.

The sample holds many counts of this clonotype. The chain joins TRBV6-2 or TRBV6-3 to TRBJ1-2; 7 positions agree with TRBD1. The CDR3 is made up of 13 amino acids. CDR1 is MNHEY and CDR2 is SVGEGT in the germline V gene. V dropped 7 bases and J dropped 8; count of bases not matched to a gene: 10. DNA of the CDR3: TGTGCCAGCACCCTACAGGGGTCTGAAGGCTACACCTTC. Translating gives CASTLQGSEGYTF.